This T cell receptor beta chain was profiled in a study of cytomegalovirus exposure and HLA in healthy donors. Every donor was a healthy person donating bone marrow. Germline CDR1 reads SEHNR; CDR2 reads FQNEAQ (reference sequence). CDR3 size: 12 residues. V dropped 10 bases and J dropped 3; count of bases not matched to a gene: 4. Primers included in the PCR were 60 Vbeta and 13 Jbeta primers. Assay used: immunoSEQ multiplex PCR; TCRdb lists only in-frame clones, some missing. The table lists under 200,000 clones, around four fifths of them singletons, with approximately 12% in the top ten. Findings of the study overall: Trimming of TCR beta V- and J-genes showed a link, identified in a later analysis, to a missense DCLRE1C variant. CMV antigen specificity was confirmed in vitro for a few CMV-associated chains.

A word on this clone: Its antigen is currently unknown.

Material for sequencing was PBMCs. The rearrangement uses TRBV7-9 and TRBJ1-2, with 8 bases aligning to TRBD1. This TCR came from a man aged 50 to 60 in good health and CMV-seropositive. The CDR3 nucleotides read TGTGCCACAGGGGGCATTGACTATGGCTACACCTTC. Amino acid sequence: CATGGIDYGYTF.